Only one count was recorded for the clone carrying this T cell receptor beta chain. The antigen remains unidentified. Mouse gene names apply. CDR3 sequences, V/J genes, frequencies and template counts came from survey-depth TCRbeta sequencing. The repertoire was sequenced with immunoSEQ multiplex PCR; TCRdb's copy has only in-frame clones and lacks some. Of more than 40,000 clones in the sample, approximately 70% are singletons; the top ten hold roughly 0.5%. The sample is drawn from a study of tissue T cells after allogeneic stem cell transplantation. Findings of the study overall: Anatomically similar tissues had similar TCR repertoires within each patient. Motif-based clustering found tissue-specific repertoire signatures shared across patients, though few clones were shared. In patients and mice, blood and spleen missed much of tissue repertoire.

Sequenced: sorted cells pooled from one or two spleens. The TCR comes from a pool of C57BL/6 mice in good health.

CDR3 sequence: CGARTGINTGQLYF. The covered CDR3 bases are TGTGGTGCCCGGACAGGGATTAACACCGGGCAGCTCTAC. The chain couples TRBV20 to TRBJ2-2; TRBD1 matches 8 bases. The DNA ends 1 residue before the CDR3 does, and the rest of the CDR3 is filled in from the germline J gene. The CDR3 spans 14 residues. V was pared by 6 bases and J by 2 bases, with 5 bases of the junction left unmatched. The germline V gene has CDR1 GFQATS and CDR2 STVNSAI. Supplemented by reference TRBV20 and TRBJ2-2, the full variable domain reads GALVYQYPRRTICKSGTSMRMECQAVGFQATSVAWYRQSPQKTFELIALSTVNSAIKYEQNFTQEKFPISHPNLSFSSMTVLNAYLEDRGLYLCGARTGINTGQLYFGEGSKLTVL.